This is a list of T cell receptor beta chains from one sample in a study of blood T cell repertoires in COVID-19. Only in-frame clones appear in the TCRdb table, and some are missing; sequencing was by immunoSEQ multiplex PCR. The profile shows roughly 280,000 clones, around four fifths of them singletons. The sample comprised peripheral blood. Receptors originate from a man between 60 and 75 years old with acute or convalescent COVID-19. Both conserved end residues are part of each CDR3. The D gene is left open where the match is weak. A clone size is listed for some rows: how often the clone was seen (once, few, many), or a class if it is expanded.

abundance: NA; v_gene: TRBV7-2; j_gene: TRBJ2-7; d_gene: NA; CDR3aa: CASSPGYEQYF; CDR3nt: TGTGCCAGCAGCCCCGGTTACGAGCAGTACTTC
abundance: once; v_gene: TRBV27; j_gene: TRBJ2-1; d_gene: TRBD1; CDR3aa: CASSFEGQGYNEQFF; CDR3nt: TGTGCCAGCAGTTTCGAGGGACAGGGTTACAATGAGCAGTTCTTC
abundance: NA; v_gene: TRBV19; j_gene: TRBJ1-5; d_gene: NA; CDR3aa: CASSTYNQPQHF; CDR3nt: TGTGCCAGTAGTACCTACAATCAGCCCCAGCATTTT
abundance: NA; v_gene: TRBV5-1; j_gene: TRBJ1-6; d_gene: NA; CDR3aa: CASSAQGGSYNSPLHF; CDR3nt: TGCGCCAGCAGCGCCCAAGGGGGCTCCTATAATTCACCCCTCCACTTT
abundance: NA; v_gene: TRBV5-1; j_gene: TRBJ2-2; d_gene: TRBD2; CDR3aa: CASSPRGGNTGELFF; CDR3nt: TGCGCCAGCAGCCCCCGCGGGGGGAACACCGGGGAGCTGTTTTTT
abundance: NA; v_gene: TRBV15; j_gene: TRBJ1-4; d_gene: TRBD1; CDR3aa: CATSRDLQGRGEKLFF; CDR3nt: TGTGCCACCAGCAGAGATTTACAGGGGCGGGGTGAAAAACTGTTTTTT
abundance: NA; v_gene: TRBV30; j_gene: TRBJ1-1; d_gene: TRBD1; CDR3aa: CAWTGQGGTEAFF; CDR3nt: TGTGCCTGGACCGGACAGGGGGGAACTGAAGCTTTCTTT
abundance: NA; v_gene: TRBV6-4; j_gene: TRBJ2-2; d_gene: TRBD1; CDR3aa: CASGRTGDAGELFF; CDR3nt: TGTGCCAGCGGACGGACAGGGGATGCCGGGGAGCTGTTTTTT
abundance: NA; v_gene: TRBV7-9; j_gene: TRBJ2-7; d_gene: NA; CDR3aa: CASSFWQGEQYF; CDR3nt: TGTGCCAGCAGCTTTTGGCAGGGCGAGCAGTACTTC
abundance: NA; v_gene: TRBV6-5; j_gene: TRBJ1-1; d_gene: NA; CDR3aa: CASSYSGRNTEAFF; CDR3nt: TGTGCCAGCAGTTATTCTGGGAGGAACACTGAAGCTTTCTTT
abundance: NA; v_gene: TRBV9; j_gene: TRBJ2-1; d_gene: NA; CDR3aa: CASSVAGDYNEQFF; CDR3nt: TGTGCCAGCAGCGTAGCGGGAGACTACAATGAGCAGTTCTTC
abundance: NA; v_gene: TRBV2; j_gene: TRBJ1-1; d_gene: NA; CDR3aa: CASSEYSNTEAFF; CDR3nt: TGTGCCAGCAGTGAGTACTCGAACACTGAAGCTTTCTTT
abundance: NA; v_gene: TRBV5-1; j_gene: TRBJ2-5; d_gene: TRBD2; CDR3aa: CASRAGLASSSQETQYF; CDR3nt: TGCGCCAGCAGGGCGGGACTAGCGAGCAGCAGTCAAGAGACCCAGTACTTC
abundance: NA; v_gene: TRBV2; j_gene: TRBJ1-1; d_gene: NA; CDR3aa: CASRRVGETEAFF; CDR3nt: TGTGCCAGCCGGAGGGTGGGGGAGACTGAAGCTTTCTTT
abundance: once; v_gene: TRBV3-1/TRBV3-2; j_gene: TRBJ2-2; d_gene: TRBD2; CDR3aa: CASTRLAENTGELFF; CDR3nt: TGTGCCAGCACCAGACTAGCGGAGAACACCGGGGAGCTGTTTTTT
abundance: NA; v_gene: TRBV20-1; j_gene: TRBJ2-3; d_gene: NA; CDR3aa: CSADGVAQYF; CDR3nt: TGCAGTGCTGACGGGGTCGCGCAGTATTTT
abundance: NA; v_gene: TRBV14; j_gene: TRBJ2-1; d_gene: NA; CDR3aa: CASSQFQGYNEQFF; CDR3nt: TGTGCCAGCAGCCAATTCCAGGGTTACAATGAGCAGTTCTTC
abundance: once; v_gene: TRBV6-6; j_gene: TRBJ2-7; d_gene: TRBD1; CDR3aa: CASSAGTGGNYEQYF; CDR3nt: TGTGCCAGCAGTGCCGGGACAGGGGGCAACTACGAGCAGTACTTC
abundance: few; v_gene: TRBV6-1; j_gene: TRBJ1-1; d_gene: TRBD1; CDR3aa: CASSERDREGEAFF; CDR3nt: TGTGCCAGCAGTGAAAGGGACAGGGAGGGTGAAGCTTTCTTT
abundance: NA; v_gene: TRBV6-4; j_gene: TRBJ2-1; d_gene: NA; CDR3aa: CASSDSTAGANEQFF; CDR3nt: TGTGCCAGCAGTGACTCGACGGCGGGGGCCAATGAGCAGTTCTTC
abundance: NA; v_gene: TRBV12-3/TRBV12-4; j_gene: TRBJ1-2; d_gene: NA; CDR3aa: CASTFEGIRGYTF; CDR3nt: TGTGCCAGCACATTCGAGGGAATCAGGGGCTACACCTTC
abundance: few; v_gene: TRBV19; j_gene: TRBJ1-2; d_gene: TRBD1; CDR3aa: CASSPIRGFGYTF; CDR3nt: TGTGCCAGTAGTCCGATCAGGGGGTTTGGCTACACCTTC
abundance: NA; v_gene: TRBV10-3; j_gene: TRBJ2-2; d_gene: TRBD2; CDR3aa: CAISESGGRYAGELFF; CDR3nt: TGTGCCATCAGTGAGAGCGGCGGGAGATATGCAGGGGAGCTGTTTTTT
abundance: NA; v_gene: TRBV6-5; j_gene: TRBJ1-2; d_gene: NA; CDR3aa: CASRTRDRNYGYTF; CDR3nt: TGTGCCAGCAGAACCCGCGACAGGAACTATGGCTACACCTTC
abundance: once; v_gene: TRBV7-3; j_gene: TRBJ2-2; d_gene: TRBD2; CDR3aa: CASSPGTSFGGELFF; CDR3nt: TGTGCCAGCAGCCCGGGGACTAGCTTTGGCGGGGAGCTGTTTTTT
abundance: NA; v_gene: TRBV5-6; j_gene: TRBJ2-1; d_gene: NA; CDR3aa: CASSLTQQVDNEQFF; CDR3nt: TGTGCCAGCAGCTTAACTCAGCAGGTCGACAATGAGCAGTTCTTC
abundance: NA; v_gene: TRBV5-1; j_gene: TRBJ2-7; d_gene: TRBD2; CDR3aa: CASSPWTSGVNEQYF; CDR3nt: TGCGCCAGCAGTCCCTGGACTAGCGGGGTGAACGAGCAGTACTTC
abundance: NA; v_gene: TRBV5-4; j_gene: TRBJ1-4; d_gene: NA; CDR3aa: CASSPSGGDEKLFF; CDR3nt: TGTGCCAGCAGCCCGAGCGGAGGGGATGAAAAACTGTTTTTT
abundance: NA; v_gene: TRBV7-9; j_gene: TRBJ1-2; d_gene: NA; CDR3aa: CASSLATSGGYTF; CDR3nt: TGTGCCAGCAGCTTGGCGACGTCGGGTGGCTACACCTTC
abundance: NA; v_gene: TRBV7-7; j_gene: TRBJ2-5; d_gene: TRBD2; CDR3aa: CASSPKFPLAGDAGETQYF; CDR3nt: TGTGCTAGCAGCCCAAAGTTTCCCTTAGCGGGAGATGCGGGGGAGACCCAGTACTTC
abundance: once; v_gene: TRBV27; j_gene: TRBJ2-1; d_gene: TRBD2; CDR3aa: CASSPEVGLPFF; CDR3nt: TGTGCCAGCAGTCCCGAGGTGGGACTACCGTTCTTC
abundance: NA; v_gene: TRBV29-1; j_gene: TRBJ1-3; d_gene: TRBD1; CDR3aa: CSVTGYAGNTIYF; CDR3nt: TGCAGCGTGACAGGGTACGCTGGAAACACCATATATTTT
abundance: few; v_gene: TRBV18; j_gene: TRBJ1-1; d_gene: TRBD1; CDR3aa: CASSPNVAGGTEAFF; CDR3nt: TGTGCCAGCTCACCAAACGTGGCAGGGGGCACTGAAGCTTTCTTT
abundance: NA; v_gene: TRBV7-8; j_gene: TRBJ1-2; d_gene: TRBD1; CDR3aa: CASRLGGLGYGYTF; CDR3nt: TGTGCCAGCAGATTAGGGGGCTTGGGCTATGGCTACACCTTC
abundance: NA; v_gene: TRBV5-1; j_gene: TRBJ2-4; d_gene: TRBD2; CDR3aa: CASSLAEAGGPKNIQYF; CDR3nt: TGCGCCAGCAGCTTGGCCGAGGCGGGGGGTCCCAAAAACATTCAGTACTTC
abundance: once; v_gene: TRBV5-1; j_gene: TRBJ2-7; d_gene: NA; CDR3aa: CASALDGSSYEQYF; CDR3nt: TGCGCCAGCGCCCTGGACGGGAGCTCCTACGAGCAGTACTTC